This TCR beta chain came from a study of cytomegalovirus exposure and HLA in healthy donors. Study-wide context: An analysis done earlier identified fewer than 140 million unique TCR beta sequences from about 179 million T cells.

This clone appeared a few times. Primers: 60 Vbeta forward and 13 Jbeta reverse. Assay used: immunoSEQ multiplex PCR; TCRdb lists only in-frame clones, some missing. The sample shows 60,000 to 70,000 clones, roughly 75% of them seen only once. The V gene end was trimmed by 2 bases and the J gene end by 6 bases; junction bases not matched to a gene: 10. Germline V lookup: CDR1 SGHRS, CDR2 YFSETQ. The CDR3 is 15 amino acids. The chain joins TRBV5-1 to TRBJ2-7; 8 bases match TRBD1. What was sequenced was PBMCs. The source of this sequence is a woman aged 35 to 49 in good health and CMV-seropositive. The CDR3 sequence is CASSLLGQGAAEQYF. The CDR3 region has the DNA TGCGCCAGCAGCTTACTCGGACAGGGCGCGGCCGAGCAGTACTTC. The full variable domain, completed using reference TRBV5-1 and TRBJ2-7, is KAGVTQTPRYLIKTRGQQVTLSCSPISGHRSVSWYQQTPGQGLQFLFEYFSETQRNKGNFPGRFSGRQFSNSRSEMNVSTLELGDSALYLCASSLLGQGAAEQYFGPGTRLTVT.